This T cell receptor beta chain derives from a study of blood T cell repertoires in COVID-19. On the study more broadly: The analysed material was cDNA or gDNA that came from T cells, B-cell-depleted T cells, or PBMCs.

The germline V gene has CDR1 MDHEN and CDR2 SYDVKM. V lost 1 base and J lost 13, with 14 bases in between. This CDR3 is 14 amino acids long. Patients at the Seattle site were enrolled during active infection and followed longitudinally. How the authors handled the data: Reference gene primer amplification yielded estimated nucleated cell counts. TCRdb keeps only in-frame clones here, not all; method: immunoSEQ multiplex PCR. The V and J calls and the clone size are those of that table, but D and trimming were determined from the DNA. Among 60,000 to 85,000 clones listed, roughly nine tenths were seen once.

This clonotype was sampled from a woman in her forties or fifties with COVID-19, enrolled during active disease. Sequenced sample: peripheral blood. The V and J genes are TRBV28 and TRBJ1-6, with unresolved D. Here the CDR3 DNA reads TGTGCCAGCAGTTTATACTATCCTCCCACCCCCCTCCACTTT. It is translated as CASSLYYPPTPLHF. The full variable domain, its missing parts supplied by reference TRBV28 and TRBJ1-6, is DVKVTQSSRYLVKRTGEKVFLECVQDMDHENMFWYRQDPGLGLRLIYFSYDVKMKEKGDIPEGYSVSREKKERFSLILESASTNQTSMYLCASSLYYPPTPLHFGNGTRLTVT.